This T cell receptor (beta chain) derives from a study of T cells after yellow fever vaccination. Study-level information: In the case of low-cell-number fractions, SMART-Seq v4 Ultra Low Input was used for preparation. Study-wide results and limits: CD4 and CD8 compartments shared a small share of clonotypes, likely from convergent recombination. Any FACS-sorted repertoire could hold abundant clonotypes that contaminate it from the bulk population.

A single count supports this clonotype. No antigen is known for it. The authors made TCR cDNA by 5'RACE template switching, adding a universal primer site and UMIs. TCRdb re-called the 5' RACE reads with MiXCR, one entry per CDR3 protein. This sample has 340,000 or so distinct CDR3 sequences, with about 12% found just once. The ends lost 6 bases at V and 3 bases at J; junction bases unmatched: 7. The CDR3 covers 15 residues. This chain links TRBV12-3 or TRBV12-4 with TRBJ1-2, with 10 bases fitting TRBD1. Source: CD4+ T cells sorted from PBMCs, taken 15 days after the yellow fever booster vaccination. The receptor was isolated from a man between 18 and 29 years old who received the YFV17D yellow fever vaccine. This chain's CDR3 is CASSTTGGRDYGYTF. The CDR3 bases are TGTGCCAGCAGCACGACAGGGGGCAGGGACTATGGCTACACCTTC.